Below, 8 T cell receptor beta chains from the same sample are listed, as sequenced in a study of blood T cell repertoires in COVID-19 (dated by TCRdb to the early 2020s). Libraries were made using the immunoSEQ multiplex PCR assay. TCRdb provides this immuneACCESS table in a form limited to in-frame rearrangements. Some clones are lacking; in checked studies, under half of them reflect an unresolved V gene, and why the rest are absent is not known. The sample profile shows over 40,000 clones; roughly 90% of them were found once. The top ten hold under 3.5% of the sample. Sequencing was performed on peripheral blood. All receptors derive from a man aged 80 or over with acute or convalescent COVID-19.

V gene TRBV20-1 combines with J gene TRBJ2-5, with TRBD2 as a possible D gene (6 bases). V lost 5 bases, J lost 5 bases, and 9 bases lay in between. The germline CDR1 and CDR2 sequences are DFQATT and SNEGSKA (reference sequence). This CDR3 is 11 amino acids long. The chain's CDR3 is CSAGGTETQYF. Here the CDR3 DNA reads TGCAGTGCTGGCGGGACCGAGACCCAGTACTTC.

V usage is TRBV27 and J usage is TRBJ1-1, with D hard to call. The CDR3 sequence is 14 residues long. The V gene's germline CDR1 is MNHEY and CDR2 SMNVEV (reference sequence). The ends were cut back, 5 bases at V and 1 base at J, with 11 bases in the middle. The CDR3, as DNA: TGTGCCAGCAGTCCGGTCGAGCGGAACACTGAAGCTTTCTTT. Residues: CASSPVERNTEAFF.

The rearrangement links TRBV5-1 to TRBJ2-5; 9 bases match TRBD1. V lost 7 bases and J lost 4; bases outside the gene matches: 8. The CDR3 runs to 14 residues. Germline values: CDR1 SGHRS, CDR2 YFSETQ. CDR3 region: CASSTGGLGETQYF. For the CDR3, the DNA is TGCGCCAGCTCTACAGGGGGCCTGGGAGAGACCCAGTACTTC.

The CDR3 loop is CASSTDRPYNGYTF. In DNA, the CDR3 is TGTGCCAGTAGTACGGACAGACCGTATAACGGCTACACCTTC. This chain links TRBV19 with TRBJ1-2, with D maybe TRBD1 (6 bases). This CDR3 contains 14 residues. Between the trimmed V and J ends, which lost 4 bases and 8 bases, there was a span of 17 bases. CDR1 and CDR2 (germline): LNHDA, SQIVND (reference sequence).

This chain links TRBV19 with TRBJ1-2, with TRBD1 as a possible D gene (5 bases). The V end was cut by 5 bases, the J end by 3 bases, with 16 bases between. This CDR3 comprises 15 residues. Germline V CDR1 and CDR2: LNHDA, SQIVND (reference sequence). CDR3 residues: CASSSAGRVDYGYTF. Written as DNA, the CDR3 is TGTGCCAGTAGTTCGGCAGGGAGGGTCGACTATGGCTACACCTTC.

The genes are TRBV18 and TRBJ2-4; D unclear. The germline V gene has CDR1 KGHSH and CDR2 LQKENI. V was trimmed by 1 base and J by 0 bases, leaving 10 bases between them. The CDR3 has 16 residues. The CDR3 DNA reads TGTGCCAGCTCACCACTGCAGTACCAAGCCAAAAACATTCAGTACTTC. It encodes CASSPLQYQAKNIQYF.

J is TRBJ2-6 and V is TRBV7-9; D gene uncertain. Trimming removed 5 bases from V and 4 bases from J, with 12 bases in between. CDR1 SEHNR and CDR2 FQNEAQ come from the germline V gene (reference sequence). The CDR3 totals 15 residues. CDR3 protein: CASSPPYPGANVLTF. CDR3 nucleotide sequence: TGTGCCAGCAGCCCCCCCTACCCAGGGGCCAACGTCCTGACTTTC.

CDR3 in DNA: TGCGCCAGCAGCTTGGAACCTGCAGGGGGCGCAGATACGCAGTATTTT. This gives the protein CASSLEPAGGADTQYF. The chain carries TRBV5-1 and TRBJ2-3; TRBD1 agrees at 8 bases. V dropped 0 bases and J dropped 4; count of bases not matched to a gene: 7. Germline loops: CDR1 SGHRS, CDR2 YFSETQ. CDR3 size: 16 residues. The variable domain in full, completed from reference TRBV5-1 and TRBJ2-3, reads KAGVTQTPRYLIKTRGQQVTLSCSPISGHRSVSWYQQTPGQGLQFLFEYFSETQRNKGNFPGRFSGRQFSNSRSEMNVSTLELGDSALYLCASSLEPAGGADTQYFGPGTRLTVL.